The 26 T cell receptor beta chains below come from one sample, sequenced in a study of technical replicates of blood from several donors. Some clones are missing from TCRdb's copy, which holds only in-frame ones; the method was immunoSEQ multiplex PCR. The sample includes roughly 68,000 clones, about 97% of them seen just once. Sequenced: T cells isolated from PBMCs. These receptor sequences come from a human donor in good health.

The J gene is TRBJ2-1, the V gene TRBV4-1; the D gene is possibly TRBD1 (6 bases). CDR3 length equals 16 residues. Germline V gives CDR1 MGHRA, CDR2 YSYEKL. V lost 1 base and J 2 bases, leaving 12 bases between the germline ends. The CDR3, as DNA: TGCGCCAGCAGCCAAGGGGGGCAGGTCGCCTACAATGAGCAGTTCTTC. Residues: CASSQGGQVAYNEQFF.

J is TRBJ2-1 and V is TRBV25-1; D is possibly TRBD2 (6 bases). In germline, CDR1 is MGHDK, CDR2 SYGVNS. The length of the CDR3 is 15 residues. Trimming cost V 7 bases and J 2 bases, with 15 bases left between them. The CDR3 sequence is CASTPGTGPYNEQFF. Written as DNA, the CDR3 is TGTGCCAGCACCCCCGGGACTGGACCCTACAATGAGCAGTTCTTC.

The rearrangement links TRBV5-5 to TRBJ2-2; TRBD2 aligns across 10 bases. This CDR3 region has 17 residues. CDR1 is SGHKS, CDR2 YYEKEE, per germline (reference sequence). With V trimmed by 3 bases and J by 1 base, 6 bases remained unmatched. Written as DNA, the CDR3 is TGTGCCAGCAGCTCCGGACTAGCGGAACGGAACACCGGGGAGCTGTTTTTT. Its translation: CASSSGLAERNTGELFF.

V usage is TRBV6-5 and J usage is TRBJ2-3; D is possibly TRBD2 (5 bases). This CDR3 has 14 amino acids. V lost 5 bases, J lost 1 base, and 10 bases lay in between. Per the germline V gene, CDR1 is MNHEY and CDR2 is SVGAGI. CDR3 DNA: TGTGCCAGCAGTGTAGGACTGCGCACAGATACGCAGTATTTT. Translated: CASSVGLRTDTQYF.

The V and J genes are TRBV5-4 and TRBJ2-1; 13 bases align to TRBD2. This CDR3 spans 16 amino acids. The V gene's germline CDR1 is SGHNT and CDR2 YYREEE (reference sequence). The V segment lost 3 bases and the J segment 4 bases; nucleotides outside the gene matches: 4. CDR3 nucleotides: TGTGCCAGCAGCTGGACTAGCGGGAGTCTGTACAATGAGCAGTTCTTC. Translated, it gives CASSWTSGSLYNEQFF.

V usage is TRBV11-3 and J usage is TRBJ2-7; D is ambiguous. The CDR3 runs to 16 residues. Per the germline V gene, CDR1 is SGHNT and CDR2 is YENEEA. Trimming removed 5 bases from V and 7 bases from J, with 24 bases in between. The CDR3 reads CASSPTSPGGLREQYF. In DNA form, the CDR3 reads TGTGCCAGCAGCCCAACGAGCCCGGGTGGGTTGAGGGAGCAGTACTTC.

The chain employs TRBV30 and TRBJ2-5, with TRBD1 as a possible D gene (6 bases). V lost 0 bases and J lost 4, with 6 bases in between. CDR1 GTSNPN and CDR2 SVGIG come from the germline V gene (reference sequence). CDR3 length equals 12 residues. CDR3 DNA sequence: TGTGCCTGGAGTGTCAGGGGAGAGACCCAGTACTTC. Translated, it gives CAWSVRGETQYF.

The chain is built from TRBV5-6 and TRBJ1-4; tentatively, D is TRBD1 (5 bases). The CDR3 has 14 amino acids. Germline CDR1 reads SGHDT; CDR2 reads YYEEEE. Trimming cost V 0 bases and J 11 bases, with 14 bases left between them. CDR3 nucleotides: TGTGCCAGCAGCTTGGGCGATCCGGGGGGGAAACTGTTTTTT. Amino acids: CASSLGDPGGKLFF.

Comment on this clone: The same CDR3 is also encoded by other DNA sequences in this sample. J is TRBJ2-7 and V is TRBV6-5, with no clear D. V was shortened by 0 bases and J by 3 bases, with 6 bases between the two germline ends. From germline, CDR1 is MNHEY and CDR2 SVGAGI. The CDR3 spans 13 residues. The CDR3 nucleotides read TGTGCCAGCAGTTACTCGGCTGTCTACGAGCAGTACTTC. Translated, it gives CASSYSAVYEQYF.

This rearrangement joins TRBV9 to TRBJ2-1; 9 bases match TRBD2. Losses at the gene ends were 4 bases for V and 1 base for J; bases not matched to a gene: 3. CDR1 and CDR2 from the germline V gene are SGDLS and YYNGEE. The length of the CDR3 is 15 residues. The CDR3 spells CASSPSGISYNEQFF. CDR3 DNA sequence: TGTGCCAGCAGCCCTAGCGGGATATCCTACAATGAGCAGTTCTTC. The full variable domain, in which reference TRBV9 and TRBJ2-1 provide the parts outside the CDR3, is DSGVTQTPKHLITATGQRVTLRCSPRSGDLSVYWYQQSLDQGLQFLIQYYNGEERAKGNILERFSAQQFPDLHSELNLSSLELGDSALYFCASSPSGISYNEQFFGPGTRLTVL.

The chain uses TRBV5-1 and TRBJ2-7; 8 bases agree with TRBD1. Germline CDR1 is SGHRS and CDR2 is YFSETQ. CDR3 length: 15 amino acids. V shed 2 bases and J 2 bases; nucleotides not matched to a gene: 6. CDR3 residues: CASSFGTGGPYEQYF. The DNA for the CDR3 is TGCGCCAGCAGCTTTGGGACAGGCGGTCCCTACGAGCAGTACTTC. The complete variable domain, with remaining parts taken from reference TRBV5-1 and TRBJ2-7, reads KAGVTQTPRYLIKTRGQQVTLSCSPISGHRSVSWYQQTPGQGLQFLFEYFSETQRNKGNFPGRFSGRQFSNSRSEMNVSTLELGDSALYLCASSFGTGGPYEQYFGPGTRLTVT.

The CDR3 nucleotides read TGTGCCAGCAGCTTAGCTTTTCAGGGGGCGAAAGAGACCCAGTACTTC. Translating gives CASSLAFQGAKETQYF. V gene TRBV7-2 combines with J gene TRBJ2-5; 8 nucleotides line up with TRBD1. V shed 0 bases, J shed 3 bases, and the junction held 6 bases outside the gene matches. CDR1 and CDR2 (germline): SGHTA, FQGNSA. The CDR3 totals 16 residues.

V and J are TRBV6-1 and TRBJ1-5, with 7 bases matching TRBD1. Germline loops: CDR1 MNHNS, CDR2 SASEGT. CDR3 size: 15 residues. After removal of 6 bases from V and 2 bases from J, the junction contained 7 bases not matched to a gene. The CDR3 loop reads CASSLPTGGNQPQHF. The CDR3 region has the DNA TGTGCCAGCAGCCTACCAACAGGGGGCAATCAGCCCCAGCATTTT.

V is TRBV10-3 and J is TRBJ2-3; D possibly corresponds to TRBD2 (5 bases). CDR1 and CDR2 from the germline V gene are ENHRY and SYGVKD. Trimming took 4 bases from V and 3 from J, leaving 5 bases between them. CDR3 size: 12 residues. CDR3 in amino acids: CAISGETDTQYF. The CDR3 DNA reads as TGTGCCATCAGTGGGGAGACAGATACGCAGTATTTT.

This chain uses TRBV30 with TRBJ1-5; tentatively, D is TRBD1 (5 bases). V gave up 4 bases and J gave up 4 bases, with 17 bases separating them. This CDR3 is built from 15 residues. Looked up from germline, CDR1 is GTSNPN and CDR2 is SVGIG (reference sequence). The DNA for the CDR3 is TGTGCCTGGACTCGAGCGGGGGTTCTAAATCAGCCCCAGCATTTT. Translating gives CAWTRAGVLNQPQHF.

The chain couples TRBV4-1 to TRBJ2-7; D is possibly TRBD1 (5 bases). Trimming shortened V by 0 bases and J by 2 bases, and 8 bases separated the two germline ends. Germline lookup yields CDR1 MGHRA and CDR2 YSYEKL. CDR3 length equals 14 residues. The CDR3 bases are TGCGCCAGCAGCCAAGAATCGACAGCCTACGAGCAGTACTTC. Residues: CASSQESTAYEQYF.

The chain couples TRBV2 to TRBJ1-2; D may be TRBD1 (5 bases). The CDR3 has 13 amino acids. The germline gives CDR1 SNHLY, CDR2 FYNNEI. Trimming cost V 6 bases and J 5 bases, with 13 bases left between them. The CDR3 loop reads CASSEGGGYGYTF. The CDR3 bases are TGTGCCAGCAGCGAGGGCGGGGGATATGGCTACACCTTC.

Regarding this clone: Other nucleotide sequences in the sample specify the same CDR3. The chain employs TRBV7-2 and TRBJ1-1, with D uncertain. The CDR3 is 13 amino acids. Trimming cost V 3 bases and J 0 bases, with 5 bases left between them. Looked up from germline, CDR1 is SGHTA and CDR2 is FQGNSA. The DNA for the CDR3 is TGTGCCAGCAGCTTGTCGGTGAACACTGAAGCTTTCTTT. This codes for CASSLSVNTEAFF.

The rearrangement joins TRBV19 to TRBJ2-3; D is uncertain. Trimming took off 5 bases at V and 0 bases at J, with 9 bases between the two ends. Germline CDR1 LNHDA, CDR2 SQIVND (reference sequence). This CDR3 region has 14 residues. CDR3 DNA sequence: TGTGCCAGTAGTCCGCATACTAGCACAGATACGCAGTATTTT. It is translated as CASSPHTSTDTQYF.

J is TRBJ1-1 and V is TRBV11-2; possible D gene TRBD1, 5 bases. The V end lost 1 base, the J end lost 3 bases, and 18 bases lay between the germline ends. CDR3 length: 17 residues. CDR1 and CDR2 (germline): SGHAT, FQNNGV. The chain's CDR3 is CASSLAVTAHFHTEAFF. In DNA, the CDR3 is TGTGCCAGCAGCTTAGCCGTGACAGCACATTTCCACACTGAAGCTTTCTTT. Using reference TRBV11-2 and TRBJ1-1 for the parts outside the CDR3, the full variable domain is EAGVAQSPRYKIIEKRQSVAFWCNPISGHATLYWYQQILGQGPKLLIQFQNNGVVDDSQLPKDRFSAERLKGVDSTLKIQPAKLEDSAVYLCASSLAVTAHFHTEAFFGQGTRLTVV.

The CDR3 protein is CASSNGLAGNYNEQFF. The CDR3 DNA reads TGTGCCAGCAGCAACGGACTAGCGGGGAACTACAATGAGCAGTTCTTC. This rearrangement joins TRBV11-3 to TRBJ2-1; 12 bases match TRBD2. The CDR3 consists of 16 residues. Per germline, CDR1 SGHNT and CDR2 YENEEA. The ends lost 5 bases at V and 3 bases at J; junction bases unmatched: 5.

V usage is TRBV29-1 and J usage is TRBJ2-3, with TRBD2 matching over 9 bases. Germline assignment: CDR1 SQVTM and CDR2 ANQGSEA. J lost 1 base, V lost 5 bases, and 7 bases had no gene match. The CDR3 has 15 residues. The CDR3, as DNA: TGCAGCGTTATCGGACTAGCGCCCCGCACAGATACGCAGTATTTT. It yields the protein CSVIGLAPRTDTQYF.

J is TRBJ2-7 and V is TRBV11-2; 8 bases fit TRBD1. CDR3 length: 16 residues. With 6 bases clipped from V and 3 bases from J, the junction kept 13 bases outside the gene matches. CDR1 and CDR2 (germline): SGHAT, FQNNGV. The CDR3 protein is CASSFHKGTGFYEQYF. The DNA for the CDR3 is TGTGCCAGCAGTTTTCATAAAGGGACAGGTTTCTACGAGCAGTACTTC.

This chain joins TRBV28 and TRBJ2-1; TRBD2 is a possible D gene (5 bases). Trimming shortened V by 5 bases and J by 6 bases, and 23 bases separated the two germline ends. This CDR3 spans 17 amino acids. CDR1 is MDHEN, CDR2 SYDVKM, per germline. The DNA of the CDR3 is TGTGCCAGCAGTACTTACTCCGGGAATATTTTAGTCAATGAGCAGTTCTTC. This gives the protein CASSTYSGNILVNEQFF.

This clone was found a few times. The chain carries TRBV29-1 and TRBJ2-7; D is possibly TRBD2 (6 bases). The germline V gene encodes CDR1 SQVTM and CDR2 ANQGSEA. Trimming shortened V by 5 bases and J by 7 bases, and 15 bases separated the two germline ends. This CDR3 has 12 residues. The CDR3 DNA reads TGCAGCGTTCGGGGGACCAGCATGGAGCAGTACTTC. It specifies CSVRGTSMEQYF.

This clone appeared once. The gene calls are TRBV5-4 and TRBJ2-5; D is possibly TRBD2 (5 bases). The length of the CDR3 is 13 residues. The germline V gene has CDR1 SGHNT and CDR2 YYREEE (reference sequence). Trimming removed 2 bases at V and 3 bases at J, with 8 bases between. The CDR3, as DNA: TGTGCCAGCAGCTTTCCACTAGAAGAGACCCAGTACTTC. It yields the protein CASSFPLEETQYF.